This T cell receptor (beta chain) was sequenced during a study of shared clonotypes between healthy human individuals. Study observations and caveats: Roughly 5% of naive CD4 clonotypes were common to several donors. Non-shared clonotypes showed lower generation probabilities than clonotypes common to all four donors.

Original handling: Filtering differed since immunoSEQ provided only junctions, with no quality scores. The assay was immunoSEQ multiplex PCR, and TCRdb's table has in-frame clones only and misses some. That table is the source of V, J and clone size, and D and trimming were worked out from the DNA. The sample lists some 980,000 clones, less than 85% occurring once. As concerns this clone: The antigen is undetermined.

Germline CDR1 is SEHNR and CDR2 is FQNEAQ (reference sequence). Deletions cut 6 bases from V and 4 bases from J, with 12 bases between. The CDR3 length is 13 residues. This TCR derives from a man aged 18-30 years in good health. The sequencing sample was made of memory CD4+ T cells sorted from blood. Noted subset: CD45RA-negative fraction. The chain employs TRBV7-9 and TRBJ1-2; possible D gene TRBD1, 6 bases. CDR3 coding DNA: TGTGCCAGCAGGAACGGACAGACCTATGGCTACACCTTC. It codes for CASRNGQTYGYTF.